This entry concerns a single T cell receptor (beta chain). What it binds is not known. This record comes from a study of T cell responses to AZD1222 COVID-19 vaccine. Regarding the study as a whole: At 160-218 and 743-854, vaccine-associated CD4 TCRs were dominant, and they spanned spike. An increase in Spike-specific TCR breadth and depth was observed after two AZD1222 doses. Among spike-specific TCRs, nearly half reportedly target unmutated variant regions. Most donors were white British, females outnumbered males, and clonal diversity was possibly underestimated.

Clones were sequenced by immunoSEQ multiplex PCR, and TCRdb holds only the in-frame ones, with some missing. The table has tens of thousands of clones, approximately 80% seen once. Germline V lookup: CDR1 SNHLY, CDR2 FYNNEI. V lost 10 bases and J lost 5; bases outside the gene matches: 4. The CDR3 has 12 amino acids. The sequencing here drew on peripheral blood, taken on day 0 of AZD1222 vaccination. The V and J genes are TRBV2 and TRBJ2-7; 11 bases are a match to TRBD1. The clonotype comes from an adult in good health. CDR3 residues: CATRTGGHEQYF. The CDR3 DNA sequence: TGTGCCACAAGGACAGGGGGCCACGAGCAGTACTTC.